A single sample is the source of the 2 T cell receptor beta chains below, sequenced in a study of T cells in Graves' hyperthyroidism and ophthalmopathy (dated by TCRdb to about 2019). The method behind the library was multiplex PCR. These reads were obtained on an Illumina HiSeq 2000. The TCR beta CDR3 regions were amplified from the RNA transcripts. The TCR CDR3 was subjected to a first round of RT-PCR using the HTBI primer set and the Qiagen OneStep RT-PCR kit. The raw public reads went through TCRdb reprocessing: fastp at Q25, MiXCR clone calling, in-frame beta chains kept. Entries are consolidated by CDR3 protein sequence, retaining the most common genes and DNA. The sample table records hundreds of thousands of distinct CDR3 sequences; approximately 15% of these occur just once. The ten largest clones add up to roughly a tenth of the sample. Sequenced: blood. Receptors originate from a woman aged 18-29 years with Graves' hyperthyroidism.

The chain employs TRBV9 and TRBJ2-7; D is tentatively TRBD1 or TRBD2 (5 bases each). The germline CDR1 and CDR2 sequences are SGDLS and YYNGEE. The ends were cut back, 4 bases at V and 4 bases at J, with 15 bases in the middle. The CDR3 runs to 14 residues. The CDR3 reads CASSRGVPSYEQYF. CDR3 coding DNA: TGTGCCAGCAGCAGGGGAGTTCCCTCTTACGAGCAGTACTTC.

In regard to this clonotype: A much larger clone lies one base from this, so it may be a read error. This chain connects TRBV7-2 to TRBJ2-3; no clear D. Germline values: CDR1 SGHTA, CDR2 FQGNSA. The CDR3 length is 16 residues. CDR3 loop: CANSLYEPTLTDTQYF. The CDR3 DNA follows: TGTGCCAACAGCTTATATGAACCGACGCTCACAGATACGCAGTATTTT.